A selection of T cell receptor beta chains follows, all from one sample in a study of cytomegalovirus exposure and HLA in healthy donors. The data were produced by immunoSEQ multiplex PCR, yet TCRdb's version contains in-frame clones alone and is incomplete. The sample records approximately 240,000 clones, just over 90% being singletons. Sequencing input: PBMCs. The receptors were gathered from a woman between 18 and 29 years old in good health and CMV-seronegative. Each CDR3 is given with its conserved first and last residue. The order of the fields is V gene, J gene, clone size, D gene, CDR3 protein, CDR3 DNA. A D gene is named only where the DNA matches it firmly. Expanded clones get a size class; other rows say once, few or many, or leave the size out.

V: TRBV12-5; J: TRBJ2-1; size: .; D: TRBD1; CDR3: CASGFGTGPYNEQFF; DNA: TGTGCTAGTGGTTTTGGGACAGGGCCGTACAATGAGCAGTTCTTC
V: TRBV5-4; J: TRBJ1-2; size: .; D: .; CDR3: CASSLGGQGTIGYTF; DNA: TGTGCCAGCAGCCTCGGGGGGCAGGGGACTATTGGCTACACCTTC
V: TRBV5-4; J: TRBJ2-5; size: .; D: .; CDR3: CASSFGTGETYF; DNA: TGTGCCAGCAGCTTCGGGACGGGGGAGACCTACTTC
V: TRBV27; J: TRBJ2-7; size: .; D: .; CDR3: CATISSSYEQYF; DNA: TGTGCCACCATTTCCAGCTCCTACGAGCAGTACTTC
V: TRBV11-2; J: TRBJ2-7; size: .; D: TRBD2; CDR3: CASSPRPGLVSYEQYF; DNA: TGTGCCAGCAGCCCCAGACCGGGACTAGTCTCCTACGAGCAGTACTTC
V: TRBV19; J: TRBJ1-1; size: few; D: .; CDR3: CASSIGHLTEAFF; DNA: TGTGCCAGTAGTATTGGACACCTCACTGAAGCTTTCTTT
V: TRBV28; J: TRBJ1-1; size: .; D: .; CDR3: CASSLALRWSDTEAFF; DNA: TGTGCCAGCAGTTTAGCCTTGAGATGGTCTGACACTGAAGCTTTCTTT
V: TRBV10-1; J: TRBJ2-7; size: .; D: .; CDR3: CASSDFRRVDSYEQYF; DNA: TGCGCCAGCAGTGATTTTCGCAGGGTTGACTCCTACGAGCAGTACTTC
V: TRBV5-1; J: TRBJ1-1; size: .; D: .; CDR3: CASSLGQGMNTEAFF; DNA: TGCGCCAGCAGCTTGGGGCAGGGGATGAACACTGAAGCTTTCTTT
V: TRBV6-1; J: TRBJ2-2; size: .; D: .; CDR3: CASSDFGSGELFF; DNA: TGTGCCAGCAGTGACTTCGGTAGCGGGGAGCTGTTTTTT
V: TRBV5-1; J: TRBJ2-7; size: .; D: TRBD1; CDR3: CASSDWTGGVIYEQYF; DNA: TGCGCCAGCAGCGACTGGACAGGGGGCGTCATCTACGAGCAGTACTTC
V: TRBV7-2; J: TRBJ2-7; size: .; D: TRBD2; CDR3: CASSAGTSQAYEQYF; DNA: TGTGCCAGCAGCGCCGGGACTAGCCAGGCCTACGAGCAGTACTTC
V: TRBV15; J: TRBJ1-3; size: .; D: .; CDR3: CATSRGPSGGNTIYF; DNA: TGTGCCACCAGCAGAGGGCCCTCCGGGGGAAACACCATATATTTT
V: TRBV7-9; J: TRBJ1-2; size: few; D: .; CDR3: CASSFGGAKTRGYTF; DNA: TGTGCCAGCAGCTTTGGTGGGGCGAAAACGCGAGGCTACACCTTC
V: TRBV5-1; J: TRBJ2-3; size: .; D: .; CDR3: CASSLAGGTSTDTQYF; DNA: TGCGCCAGCAGCTTGGCCGGTGGGACTAGCACAGATACGCAGTATTTT
V: TRBV14; J: TRBJ1-1; size: .; D: .; CDR3: CASSSFGYTEAFF; DNA: TGTGCCAGCAGCAGTTTCGGTTACACTGAAGCTTTCTTT
V: TRBV28; J: TRBJ2-7; size: few; D: TRBD2; CDR3: CAIFSGSYEQYF; DNA: TGTGCCATCTTTAGCGGGAGCTACGAGCAGTACTTC
V: TRBV2; J: TRBJ2-3; size: .; D: .; CDR3: CARTLQGLSTDTQYF; DNA: TGTGCCAGGACATTACAGGGTCTTTCCACAGATACGCAGTATTTT
V: TRBV13; J: TRBJ1-1; size: .; D: .; CDR3: CASSPRGGANTEAFF; DNA: TGTGCCAGCAGCCCACGGGGAGGGGCGAACACTGAAGCTTTCTTT
V: TRBV11-2; J: TRBJ2-7; size: .; D: .; CDR3: CASSLGTAPKEQYF; DNA: TGTGCCAGCAGCTTAGGGACAGCACCTAAGGAGCAGTACTTC
V: TRBV2; J: TRBJ1-1; size: .; D: .; CDR3: CASKPDRLNTEAFF; DNA: TGTGCCAGCAAACCTGACAGACTGAACACTGAAGCTTTCTTT
V: TRBV29-1; J: TRBJ1-2; size: .; D: .; CDR3: CSVEDTENYGYTF; DNA: TGCAGCGTTGAAGACACTGAGAACTATGGCTACACCTTC
V: TRBV9; J: TRBJ2-5; size: .; D: .; CDR3: CASSVGQKETQYF; DNA: TGTGCCAGCAGCGTAGGACAAAAAGAGACCCAGTACTTC
V: TRBV7-9; J: TRBJ2-1; size: .; D: .; CDR3: CASTQRSGESYNEQFF; DNA: TGTGCCAGCACCCAACGGTCGGGGGAGAGCTACAATGAGCAGTTCTTC
V: TRBV27; J: TRBJ2-7; size: .; D: .; CDR3: CASSFLLSYEQYF; DNA: TGTGCCAGCAGTTTTCTCCTCTCCTACGAGCAGTACTTC
V: TRBV12-2; J: TRBJ2-7; size: .; D: .; CDR3: CASRYLGAAENSHEQYF; DNA: TGTGCAAGTCGCTATTTGGGGGCGGCGGAGAACTCCCACGAGCAGTACTTC
V: TRBV29-1; J: TRBJ2-1; size: .; D: .; CDR3: CSVAGGGDEQFF; DNA: TGCAGCGTTGCCGGCGGGGGCGATGAGCAGTTCTTC
V: TRBV4-1; J: TRBJ2-5; size: once; D: TRBD2; CDR3: CASSPEGLAGEGETQYF; DNA: TGCGCCAGCAGCCCAGAGGGCTTAGCGGGAGAAGGGGAGACCCAGTACTTC
V: TRBV25-1; J: TRBJ2-3; size: .; D: .; CDR3: CASSEPFTDTQYF; DNA: TGTGCCAGCAGTGAACCCTTCACAGATACGCAGTATTTT
V: TRBV11-2; J: TRBJ2-1; size: .; D: .; CDR3: CASSFRGGALYNEQFF; DNA: TGTGCCAGCAGCTTCCGAGGGGGGGCCCTCTACAATGAGCAGTTCTTC
V: TRBV19; J: TRBJ1-5; size: .; D: .; CDR3: CASSIDRNNQPQHF; DNA: TGTGCCAGTAGTATAGATCGTAACAATCAGCCCCAGCATTTT
V: TRBV14; J: TRBJ1-6; size: .; D: .; CDR3: CASSQVGGNSPLHF; DNA: TGTGCCAGCAGCCAGGTCGGGGGTAATTCACCCCTCCACTTT
V: TRBV6-1; J: TRBJ1-5; size: .; D: .; CDR3: CASSEWGDSNQPQHF; DNA: TGTGCCAGCAGTGAATGGGGGGATAGCAATCAGCCCCAGCATTTT
V: TRBV28; J: TRBJ2-1; size: .; D: .; CDR3: CASSPIPPPSSYNEQFF; DNA: TGTGCCAGCAGTCCCATACCCCCACCCAGCTCCTACAATGAGCAGTTCTTC
V: TRBV5-6; J: TRBJ2-1; size: once; D: .; CDR3: CASSLGQRGDEQFF; DNA: TGTGCCAGCAGCTTGGGGCAAAGGGGCGATGAGCAGTTCTTC
V: TRBV6-5; J: TRBJ1-2; size: .; D: .; CDR3: CASSLGQFGGYTF; DNA: TGTGCCAGCAGCCTCGGACAGTTCGGCGGGTACACCTTC
V: TRBV7-9; J: TRBJ2-7; size: .; D: TRBD2; CDR3: CASSASSGSVPGYEQYF; DNA: TGTGCCAGCAGCGCGTCTAGCGGGAGTGTGCCGGGCTACGAGCAGTACTTC
V: TRBV5-1; J: TRBJ1-4; size: .; D: .; CDR3: CASSRDSLNEKLFF; DNA: TGCGCCAGCAGTCGAGACAGCCTTAATGAAAAACTGTTTTTT
V: TRBV28; J: TRBJ2-7; size: .; D: TRBD2; CDR3: CASSFGGVNGREQYF; DNA: TGTGCCAGCAGTTTTGGGGGGGTAAATGGTAGGGAGCAGTACTTC
V: TRBV6-5; J: TRBJ1-1; size: .; D: .; CDR3: CASSMDSLQAFF; DNA: TGTGCCAGCAGCATGGACAGTCTCCAAGCTTTCTTT
V: TRBV7-9; J: TRBJ2-7; size: .; D: .; CDR3: CASSLKGGRARPHYEQYF; DNA: TGTGCCAGCAGCTTAAAAGGGGGACGGGCCAGGCCTCACTACGAGCAGTACTTC
V: TRBV5-1; J: TRBJ2-5; size: .; D: TRBD1; CDR3: CASSLEDRGGETQYF; DNA: TGCGCCAGCAGCTTGGAGGACAGGGGGGGCGAGACCCAGTACTTC
V: TRBV9; J: TRBJ2-2; size: .; D: TRBD1; CDR3: CASSEGQGQLFF; DNA: TGTGCCAGCAGCGAGGGACAGGGGCAGCTGTTTTTT
V: TRBV2; J: TRBJ1-4; size: .; D: TRBD1; CDR3: CASSEAQGREKLFF; DNA: TGTGCCAGCAGTGAAGCACAGGGGAGGGAAAAACTGTTTTTT
V: TRBV7-2; J: TRBJ2-5; size: .; D: .; CDR3: CASSTTGFQETQYF; DNA: TGTGCCAGCAGCACAACAGGGTTCCAAGAGACCCAGTACTTC
V: TRBV29-1; J: TRBJ2-7; size: .; D: TRBD2; CDR3: CSVGGTSIEQYF; DNA: TGCAGCGTTGGCGGGACTAGTATCGAGCAGTACTTC
V: TRBV15; J: TRBJ1-1; size: .; D: TRBD1; CDR3: CATSRDHTGGGTEAFF; DNA: TGTGCCACCAGCAGAGACCATACAGGGGGTGGCACTGAAGCTTTCTTT
V: TRBV11-2; J: TRBJ2-2; size: .; D: .; CDR3: CASSLEAQTSGTGELFF; DNA: TGTGCCAGCAGCTTAGAGGCCCAGACTAGTGGCACCGGGGAGCTGTTTTTT
V: TRBV14; J: TRBJ2-2; size: .; D: .; CDR3: CASSQDVFRRGGTGELFF; DNA: TGTGCCAGCAGCCAAGATGTGTTTCGGCGGGGCGGGACCGGGGAGCTGTTTTTT
V: TRBV19; J: TRBJ2-7; size: .; D: .; CDR3: CASSAPTGPAEQYF; DNA: TGTGCCAGTAGTGCTCCGACTGGCCCAGCCGAGCAGTACTTC
V: TRBV4-1; J: TRBJ1-2; size: .; D: .; CDR3: CASSHKQTYGYTF; DNA: TGCGCCAGCAGCCATAAACAGACCTATGGCTACACCTTC
V: TRBV5-1; J: TRBJ1-3; size: .; D: .; CDR3: CASSLGAGQAGNTIYF; DNA: TGCGCCAGCAGCTTGGGTGCAGGGCAGGCGGGAAACACCATATATTTT
V: TRBV19; J: TRBJ2-7; size: .; D: .; CDR3: CASSAAQGGPYEQYF; DNA: TGTGCCAGTAGCGCTGCACAGGGAGGGCCCTACGAGCAGTACTTC
V: TRBV30; J: TRBJ1-3; size: .; D: .; CDR3: CARGGSPGNTIYF; DNA: TGTGCCCGCGGGGGGTCCCCTGGAAACACCATATATTTT
V: TRBV5-1; J: TRBJ2-1; size: .; D: .; CDR3: CASSLSGVYNEQFF; DNA: TGCGCCAGCAGTCTCTCGGGGGTTTACAATGAGCAGTTCTTC
V: TRBV7-3; J: TRBJ1-5; size: .; D: .; CDR3: CASSKGPGGNQPQHF; DNA: TGTGCCAGCAGCAAAGGACCCGGGGGCAATCAGCCCCAGCATTTT
V: TRBV6-1; J: TRBJ1-6; size: .; D: .; CDR3: CASSDGPFNSPLHF; DNA: TGTGCCAGCAGTGATGGCCCTTTCAATTCACCCCTCCACTTT
V: TRBV30; J: TRBJ1-2; size: .; D: .; CDR3: CAWRGFGFFTF; DNA: TGTGCCTGGAGGGGCTTTGGGTTCTTTACCTTC
V: TRBV9; J: TRBJ2-1; size: .; D: TRBD1; CDR3: CASSSGDRGHNEQFF; DNA: TGTGCCAGCAGTTCGGGTGACAGGGGCCACAATGAGCAGTTCTTC